The T cell receptor (beta chain) described here comes from a study of cytomegalovirus exposure and HLA in healthy donors. Study-wide points: In a later analysis, HLA-C alleles had the fewest associated TCRs, DRB1 alleles the most. In a later analysis, donors in an Asian-associated ancestry cluster reportedly had fewer N-insertions in productive TCRs than the cohort mean. A previous analysis found most TCR beta V segments productive roughly 87% or roughly 30% of the time.

PCR primers comprised 60 Vbeta and 13 Jbeta primers. Some clones are missing from TCRdb's copy, which holds only in-frame ones; the method was immunoSEQ multiplex PCR. The sample holds 120,000 or so clones, less than 85% seen once. A remark on this clone: Its antigen is unidentified.

Nominally healthy donors were sampled, though unrecorded immune exposures were likely. The CDR3 contains 14 residues. V was cut by 0 bases and J by 2 bases, with 7 bases left in between. Germline V CDR1 and CDR2: MNHNS, SASEGT. The sequenced sample consisted of PBMCs. The chain joins TRBV6-1 to TRBJ2-5; no definite D call. The receptor's source is a man younger than 35 in good health and CMV-seropositive. As DNA, the CDR3 is TGTGCCAGCAGTGAAGCTCCCGTTCAAGAGACCCAGTACTTC. It translates to CASSEAPVQETQYF.